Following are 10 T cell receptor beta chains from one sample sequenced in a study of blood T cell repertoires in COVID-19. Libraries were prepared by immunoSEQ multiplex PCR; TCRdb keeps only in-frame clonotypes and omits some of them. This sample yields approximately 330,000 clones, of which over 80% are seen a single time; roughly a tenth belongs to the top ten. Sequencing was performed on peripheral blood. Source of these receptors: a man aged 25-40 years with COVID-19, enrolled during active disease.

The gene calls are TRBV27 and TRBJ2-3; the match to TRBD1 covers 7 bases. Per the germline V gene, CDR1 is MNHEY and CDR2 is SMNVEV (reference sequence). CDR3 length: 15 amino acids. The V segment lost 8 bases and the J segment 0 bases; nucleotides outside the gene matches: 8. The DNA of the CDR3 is TGTGCCAGCCGGTGGACAGGAACTAGCACAGATACGCAGTATTTT. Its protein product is CASRWTGTSTDTQYF.

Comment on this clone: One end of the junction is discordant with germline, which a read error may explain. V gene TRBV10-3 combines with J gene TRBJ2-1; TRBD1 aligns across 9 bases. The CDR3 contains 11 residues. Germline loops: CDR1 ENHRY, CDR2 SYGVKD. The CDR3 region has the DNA TGTGCCATCAGTGATGCCGGGACAGGGATCTTC. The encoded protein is CAISDAGTGIF.

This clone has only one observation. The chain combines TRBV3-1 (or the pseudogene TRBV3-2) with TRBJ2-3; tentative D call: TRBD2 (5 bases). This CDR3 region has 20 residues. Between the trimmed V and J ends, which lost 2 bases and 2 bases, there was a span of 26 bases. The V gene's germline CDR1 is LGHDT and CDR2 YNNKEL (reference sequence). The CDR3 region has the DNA TGTGCCAGCAGCCAAAATCTAGCAGACTATCAAGTGACGGACACAGATACGCAGTATTTT. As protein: CASSQNLADYQVTDTDTQYF.

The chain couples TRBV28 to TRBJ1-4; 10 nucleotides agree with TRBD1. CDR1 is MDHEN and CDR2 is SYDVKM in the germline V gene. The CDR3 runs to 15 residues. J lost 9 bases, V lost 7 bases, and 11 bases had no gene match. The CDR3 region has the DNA TGTGCCAGCACCAGAGGGTCCGACAGGGGGCAAAAACTGTTTTTT. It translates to CASTRGSDRGQKLFF.

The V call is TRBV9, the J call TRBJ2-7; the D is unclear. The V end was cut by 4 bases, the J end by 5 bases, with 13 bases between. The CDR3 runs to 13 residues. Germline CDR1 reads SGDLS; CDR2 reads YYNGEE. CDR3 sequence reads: CASSLDRLDEQYF. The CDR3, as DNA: TGTGCCAGCAGCCTCGACCGACTCGACGAGCAGTACTTC.

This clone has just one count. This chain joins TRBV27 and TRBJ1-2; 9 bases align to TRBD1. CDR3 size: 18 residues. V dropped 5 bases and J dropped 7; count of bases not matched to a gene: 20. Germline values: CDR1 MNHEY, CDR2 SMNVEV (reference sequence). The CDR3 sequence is CASSPNGGQGPFLPGYTF. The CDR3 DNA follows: TGTGCCAGCAGTCCCAACGGTGGACAGGGGCCGTTCCTACCTGGCTACACCTTC.

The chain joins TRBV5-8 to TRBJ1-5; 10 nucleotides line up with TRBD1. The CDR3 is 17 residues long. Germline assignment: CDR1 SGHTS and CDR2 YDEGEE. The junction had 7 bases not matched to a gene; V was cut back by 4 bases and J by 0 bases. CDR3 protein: CASSDPGQGYSNQPQHF. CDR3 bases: TGTGCCAGCAGCGATCCGGGACAGGGGTATAGCAATCAGCCCCAGCATTTT.

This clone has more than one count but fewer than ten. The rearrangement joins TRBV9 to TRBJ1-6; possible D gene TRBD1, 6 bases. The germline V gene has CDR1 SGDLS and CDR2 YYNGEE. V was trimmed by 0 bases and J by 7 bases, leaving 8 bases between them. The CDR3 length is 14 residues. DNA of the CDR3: TGTGCCAGCAGCGTAGACCAGGGGAATTCACCCCTCCACTTT. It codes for CASSVDQGNSPLHF.

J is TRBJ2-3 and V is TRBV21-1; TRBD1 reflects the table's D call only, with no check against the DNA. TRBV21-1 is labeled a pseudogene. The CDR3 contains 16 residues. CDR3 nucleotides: TGTGCCAGCAGCATCGACAGGACCATCGATACAGATACGCAGTATTTT. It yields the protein CASSIDRTIDTDTQYF.

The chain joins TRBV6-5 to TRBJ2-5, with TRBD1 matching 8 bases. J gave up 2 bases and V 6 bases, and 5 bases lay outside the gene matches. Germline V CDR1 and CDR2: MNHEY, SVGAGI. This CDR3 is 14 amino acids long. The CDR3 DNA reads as TGTGCCAGCAGACGGACAGGGTTTCAAGAGACCCAGTACTTC. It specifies CASRRTGFQETQYF.